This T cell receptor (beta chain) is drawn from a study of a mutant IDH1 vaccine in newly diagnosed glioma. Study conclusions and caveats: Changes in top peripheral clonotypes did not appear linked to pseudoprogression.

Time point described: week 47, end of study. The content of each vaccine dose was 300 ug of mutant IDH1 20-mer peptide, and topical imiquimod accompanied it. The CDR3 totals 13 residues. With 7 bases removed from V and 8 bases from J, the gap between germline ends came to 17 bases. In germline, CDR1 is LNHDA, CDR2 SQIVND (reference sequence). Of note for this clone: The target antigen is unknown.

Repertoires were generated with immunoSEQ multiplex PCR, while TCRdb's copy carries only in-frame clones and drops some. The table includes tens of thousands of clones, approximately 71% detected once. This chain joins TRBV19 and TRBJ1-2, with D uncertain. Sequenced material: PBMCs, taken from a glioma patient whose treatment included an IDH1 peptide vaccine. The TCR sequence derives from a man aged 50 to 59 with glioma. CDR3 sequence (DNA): TGTGCCAGTAACTTAGGAGGGTTGGAGGGCTACACCTTC. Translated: CASNLGGLEGYTF.